This T cell receptor (beta chain) originates from a study of T cells in Graves' hyperthyroidism and ophthalmopathy. Study-level information: Once the initial diagnosis was made, peripheral blood was obtained before any treatment.

This clonotype was seen at least ten times. Thyroid ultrasound and orbital computed tomography, with clinical symptoms and serum thyroxine and TRAb, informed diagnoses. TCR beta CDR3 regions were amplified from RNA transcripts. HTBI primers were employed in a first-round RT-PCR of the TCR CDR3. TCRdb re-called the multiplex PCR reads through MiXCR, storing one row per CDR3 protein. The sample contains some 440,000 distinct CDR3 sequences, 15% to 19% of which appear only once. The sequencing sample was made of blood. This receptor was taken from a woman aged 18-30 years with Graves' hyperthyroidism.

CDR3 region: CASSLDRGRVNTEAFF. The CDR3 nucleotides are TGTGCCAGCAGCTTAGATAGGGGGCGAGTGAACACTGAAGCTTTCTTT. The chain couples TRBV7-9 to TRBJ1-1, with 7 bases aligning to TRBD1. Germline-derived CDR1 and CDR2 are SEHNR and FQNEAQ (reference sequence). CDR3 size: 16 residues. The V and J ends lost 1 base and 0 bases, in that order; junction bases with no gene match: 5.